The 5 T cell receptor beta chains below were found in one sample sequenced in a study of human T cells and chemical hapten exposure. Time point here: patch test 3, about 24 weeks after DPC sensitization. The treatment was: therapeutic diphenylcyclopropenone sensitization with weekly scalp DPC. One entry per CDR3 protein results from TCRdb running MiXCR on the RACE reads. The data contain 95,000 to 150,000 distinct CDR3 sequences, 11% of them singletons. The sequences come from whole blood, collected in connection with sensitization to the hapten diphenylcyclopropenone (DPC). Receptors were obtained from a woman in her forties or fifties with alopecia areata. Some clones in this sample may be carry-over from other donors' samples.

The CDR3 region is CASSFTQEGDQPQHF. The CDR3 DNA follows: TGTGCCAGCAGCTTTACGCAGGAAGGAGATCAGCCCCAGCATTTT. The V and J genes are TRBV6-2 or TRBV6-3 and TRBJ1-5; D is undetermined. The CDR3 covers 15 residues. CDR1 is MNHEY and CDR2 is SVGEGT in the germline V gene. Trimming cost V 6 bases and J 5 bases, with 17 bases left between them.

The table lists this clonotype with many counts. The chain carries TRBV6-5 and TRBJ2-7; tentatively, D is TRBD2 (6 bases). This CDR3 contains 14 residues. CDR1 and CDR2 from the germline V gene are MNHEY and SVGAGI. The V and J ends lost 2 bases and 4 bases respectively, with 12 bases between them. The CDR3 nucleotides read TGTGCCAGCAGTTACGGGGACGGGACTTACGAGCAGTACTTC. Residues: CASSYGDGTYEQYF.

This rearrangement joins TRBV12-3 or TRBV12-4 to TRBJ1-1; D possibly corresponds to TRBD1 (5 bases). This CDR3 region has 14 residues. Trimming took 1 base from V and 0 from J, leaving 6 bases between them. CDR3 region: CASSLVGVNTEAFF. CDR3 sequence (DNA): TGTGCCAGCAGTTTAGTGGGGGTGAACACTGAAGCTTTCTTT.

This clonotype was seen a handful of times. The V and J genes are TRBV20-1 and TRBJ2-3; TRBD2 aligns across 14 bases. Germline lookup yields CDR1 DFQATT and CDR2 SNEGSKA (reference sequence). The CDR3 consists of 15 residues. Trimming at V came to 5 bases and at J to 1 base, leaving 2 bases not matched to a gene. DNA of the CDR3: TGCAGTGCTCCGGGACTAGCGGGGGGCACAGATACGCAGTATTTT. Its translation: CSAPGLAGGTDTQYF.

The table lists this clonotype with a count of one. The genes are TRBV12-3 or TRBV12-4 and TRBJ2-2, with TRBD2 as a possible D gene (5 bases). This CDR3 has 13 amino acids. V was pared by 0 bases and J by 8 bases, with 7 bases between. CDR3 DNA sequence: TGTGCCAGCAGTTTAGCAGCGGAGGGGGAGCTGTTTTTT. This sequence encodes CASSLAAEGELFF.